This TCR beta chain comes out of a study of blood T cell repertoires in COVID-19. As for the study in general: From the United States, Italy and Spain came samples of acute and convalescent COVID-19.

Losses at the gene ends were 5 bases for V and 0 bases for J; bases not matched to a gene: 2. There are 16 residues in the CDR3. Germline V CDR1 and CDR2: SGHAT, FQNNGV. Methods used by the authors: Estimation of nucleated cell counts relied on the amplification of reference gene primers. Profiled with immunoSEQ multiplex PCR; TCRdb holds only in-frame clones, not every one. From that table come the V and J calls and clone size; the DNA was used to work out D and trimming. The sample holds about 350,000 clones, about nine tenths seen once. Participant-given clinical history determined each cohort assignment.

The material sequenced was PBMCs or T cells enriched from blood (not recorded which). This chain links TRBV11-2 with TRBJ2-1, with 12 bases identical to TRBD2. This sequence originates from a woman younger than 45 who had been exposed to COVID-19. For the CDR3, the DNA is TGTGCCAGCAGCGAGACTAGCGGGAGCTCCTACAATGAGCAGTTCTTC. Residues: CASSETSGSSYNEQFF.